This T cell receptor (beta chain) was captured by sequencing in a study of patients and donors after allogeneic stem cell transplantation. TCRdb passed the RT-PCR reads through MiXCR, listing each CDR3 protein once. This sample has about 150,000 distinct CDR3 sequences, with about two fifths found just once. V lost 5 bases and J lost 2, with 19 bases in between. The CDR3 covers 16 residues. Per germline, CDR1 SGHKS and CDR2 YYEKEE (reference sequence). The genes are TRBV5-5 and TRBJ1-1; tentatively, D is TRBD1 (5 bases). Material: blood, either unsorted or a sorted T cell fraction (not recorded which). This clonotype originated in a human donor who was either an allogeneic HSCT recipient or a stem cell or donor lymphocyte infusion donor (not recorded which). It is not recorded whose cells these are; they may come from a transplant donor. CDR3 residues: CASSRLGVSLNTEAFF. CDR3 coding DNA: TGTGCCAGCAGTCGATTGGGGGTCAGCCTAAACACTGAAGCTTTCTTT.